The 9 T cell receptor beta chains below come from one sample, sequenced in a study of cytomegalovirus exposure and HLA in healthy donors. 60 Vbeta and 13 Jbeta primers were used in PCR. Repertoires were generated with immunoSEQ multiplex PCR, while TCRdb's copy carries only in-frame clones and drops some. The sample yields under 200,000 clones, approximately 73% seen once. The sample consisted of PBMCs. The receptors derive from a man in his fifties or sixties in good health and CMV-seronegative.

V usage is TRBV2 and J usage is TRBJ1-2, with D perhaps matching TRBD1 (5 bases). Germline V CDR1 and CDR2: SNHLY, FYNNEI. The V and J ends lost 7 bases and 7 bases respectively, with 13 bases between them. The length of the CDR3 is 12 residues. The CDR3 nucleotides read TGTGCCAGCAACCGCCAGGGTGTTGGCTACACCTTC. As protein: CASNRQGVGYTF.

This clone was recorded once. This CDR3 is missing its conserved last phenylalanine or tryptophan, likely due to a read error. The chain has TRBV6-1 and TRBJ2-7; 7 nucleotides agree with TRBD1. The V gene's germline CDR1 is MNHNS and CDR2 SASEGT. This CDR3 has 15 amino acids. V trimming: 6 bases; J trimming: 0 bases; junction bases outside the gene matches: 8. In nucleotides, the CDR3 is TGTGCCAGCAGACCACAGGGGTCGAGCTCCTACGAGCAGTACCTC. Translated, it gives CASRPQGSSSYEQYL.

The genes are TRBV6-5 and TRBJ2-5; 10 bases line up with TRBD2. The junction had 6 bases not matched to a gene; V was cut back by 6 bases and J by 2 bases. In germline, CDR1 is MNHEY, CDR2 SVGAGI. This CDR3 spans 15 amino acids. The CDR3 nucleotides are TGTGCCAGCAGATTTAGCGGGGGGTTTCAAGAGACCCAGTACTTC. Encoded protein: CASRFSGGFQETQYF.

The chain joins TRBV5-1 to TRBJ1-1; D may be TRBD1 (6 bases). V lost 2 bases and J 0 bases, leaving 8 bases between the germline ends. The CDR3 sequence is 14 residues long. The germline V gene encodes CDR1 SGHRS and CDR2 YFSETQ. The CDR3, as DNA: TGCGCCAGCAGCTTCACAGGGATGAACACTGAAGCTTTCTTT. This gives the protein CASSFTGMNTEAFF.

The chain combines TRBV7-8 with TRBJ2-5; TRBD2 matches 9 bases. V lost 2 bases and J lost 0; bases outside the gene matches: 7. The germline gives CDR1 SGHVS, CDR2 FQNEAQ. The CDR3 loop spans 17 amino acids. The CDR3 DNA reads as TGTGCCAGCAGCTTATGGGGCGGGGGGGCGAACCAAGAGACCCAGTACTTC. Translating it yields CASSLWGGGANQETQYF.

The chain is built from TRBV7-2 and TRBJ2-2; 7 positions match TRBD1. The CDR3 extends over 16 amino acids. Trimming removed 3 bases from V and 1 base from J; junction bases left unmatched: 5. Per germline, CDR1 SGHTA and CDR2 FQGNSA. In nucleotides, the CDR3 is TGTGCCAGCAGCTTCCCGGGACAGCTGAACACCGGGGAGCTGTTTTTT. Its protein is CASSFPGQLNTGELFF.

The chain employs TRBV18 and TRBJ1-1; D perhaps matches TRBD1 (6 bases). V gave up 6 bases and J gave up 4 bases, with 12 bases separating them. The CDR3 length is 13 residues. Germline CDR1 reads KGHSH; CDR2 reads LQKENI. CDR3 bases: TGTGCCAGCTCCCTCCGACAGGCCACTGAAGCTTTCTTT. Its protein is CASSLRQATEAFF.

The V and J genes are TRBV6-5 and TRBJ1-5; weak D call: TRBD1 (5 bases). The V end was cut by 8 bases, the J end by 4 bases, with 18 bases between. The CDR3 loop spans 15 amino acids. Germline values: CDR1 MNHEY, CDR2 SVGAGI. CDR3 DNA sequence: TGTGCCAGCGCTAGGGGCCAGAACCCGAATCAGCCCCAGCATTTT. This encodes CASARGQNPNQPQHF.

The chain joins TRBV5-4 to TRBJ1-2; TRBD1 aligns across 8 bases. This CDR3 contains 14 residues. The trim removed 5 bases at V and 4 bases at J, leaving 7 bases unmatched. Germline lookup yields CDR1 SGHNT and CDR2 YYREEE (reference sequence). The CDR3 nucleotides read TGTGCCAGCAGGTGGACAGGGAGTGCCTATGGCTACACCTTC. Its translation: CASRWTGSAYGYTF. The full variable domain, in which reference TRBV5-4 and TRBJ1-2 provide the parts outside the CDR3, is ETGVTQSPTHLIKTRGQQVTLRCSSQSGHNTVSWYQQALGQGPQFIFQYYREEENGRGNFPPRFSGLQFPNYSSELNVNALELDDSALYLCASRWTGSAYGYTFGSGTRLTVV.